The 28 T cell receptor beta chains in this list originate from one sample, sequenced in a study of T cell responses to AZD1222 COVID-19 vaccine. Assay: immunoSEQ multiplex PCR; the TCRdb copy retains only in-frame clones and omits some. This table holds 150,000 to 250,000 clones, approximately 93% found once. The sample was peripheral blood, taken 28 days after the second AZD1222 dose. The receptors originated from an adult who received the AZD1222 COVID-19 vaccine.

The genes are TRBV4-2 and TRBJ2-3, with 12 bases matching TRBD2. The CDR3 spans 15 residues. The V and J ends lost 0 bases and 7 bases, in that order; junction bases with no gene match: 2. Germline V gene data show CDR1 as LGHNA and CDR2 as YNFKEQ. Here the CDR3 DNA reads TGTGCCAGCAGCCAAGATACTAGCGGGAGGAATACGCAGTATTTT. It specifies CASSQDTSGRNTQYF.

The chain employs TRBV9 and TRBJ1-1, with unresolved D. Trimming removed 3 bases at V and 3 bases at J, with 15 bases between. CDR1 is SGDLS, CDR2 YYNGEE, per germline. There are 15 residues in the CDR3. The DNA of the CDR3 is TGTGCCAGCAGCGCCCGAGGTCCCGGGGACACTGAAGCTTTCTTT. Protein product: CASSARGPGDTEAFF.

This rearrangement joins TRBV7-9 to TRBJ1-5, with TRBD1 matching 7 bases. CDR3 length: 17 amino acids. Germline CDR1 and CDR2: SEHNR and FQNEAQ (reference sequence). The V and J ends lost 3 bases and 5 bases, in that order; junction bases with no gene match: 13. CDR3 loop: CASSFGTAAQEYQPQHF. CDR3 in DNA: TGTGCCAGCAGCTTCGGGACAGCGGCGCAGGAGTATCAGCCCCAGCATTTT.

The V and J genes are TRBV29-1 and TRBJ1-1; the match to TRBD1 covers 10 bases. V gave up 5 bases and J gave up 6 bases; unmatched junction bases: 6. The CDR3 consists of 13 residues. CDR1 is SQVTM, CDR2 ANQGSEA, per germline. CDR3 sequence reads: CSVSTGQGSEAFF. CDR3 sequence (DNA): TGCAGCGTTTCTACGGGACAGGGGTCTGAAGCTTTCTTT.

The chain uses TRBV5-4 and TRBJ2-7, with D maybe TRBD1 (6 bases). The CDR3 is 14 residues long. Per the germline V gene, CDR1 is SGHNT and CDR2 is YYREEE (reference sequence). V gave up 4 bases and J gave up 0 bases, with 11 bases separating them. Here the CDR3 reads CASSARQASYEQYF. For the CDR3, the DNA is TGTGCCAGCAGCGCCAGACAGGCCTCCTACGAGCAGTACTTC.

The CDR3 region has the DNA TGTGCCATCGGCGCGGGGGGGATCTCCTACGAGCAGTACTTC. It translates to CAIGAGGISYEQYF. The chain employs TRBV6-5 and TRBJ2-7, with 9 bases aligning to TRBD2. Germline V gene lookup returns CDR1 MNHEY and CDR2 SVGAGI. The CDR3 is 14 residues long. The V and J ends lost 10 bases and 0 bases, in that order; junction bases with no gene match: 7.

This chain joins TRBV5-1 and TRBJ1-5; perhaps TRBD1 as D (6 bases). Trimming left V 4 bases short and J 5 bases short, with 13 bases between. The V gene's germline CDR1 is SGHRS and CDR2 YFSETQ. The CDR3 runs to 14 residues. In DNA form, the CDR3 reads TGCGCCAGCAGCGTACAGGGTGGAGATCAGCCCCAGCATTTT. It translates to CASSVQGGDQPQHF.

The CDR3 bases are TGTGCCAGCAGCCTGGACAGCTATAGCAATCAGCCCCAGCATTTT. Translating it yields CASSLDSYSNQPQHF. The chain recombines TRBV11-2 with TRBJ1-5, with D possibly being TRBD1 (6 bases). This CDR3 region has 15 residues. Per germline, CDR1 SGHAT and CDR2 FQNNGV. V lost 5 bases and J lost 0, with 11 bases in between.

CDR3 loop: CASTPGVVGGYTF. As DNA, the CDR3 is TGTGCCAGCACACCCGGGGTGGTGGGTGGCTACACCTTC. V is TRBV7-2 and J is TRBJ1-2, with D unresolved. Germline CDR1 SGHTA, CDR2 FQGNSA. V gave up 7 bases and J gave up 7 bases, with 16 bases separating them. The CDR3 totals 13 residues.

The V and J genes are TRBV5-4 and TRBJ2-7; D gene unclear. This CDR3 is built from 14 residues. CDR1 SGHNT and CDR2 YYREEE come from the germline V gene (reference sequence). V lost 3 bases and J lost 2, with 12 bases in between. Written as DNA, the CDR3 is TGTGCCAGCAGCTCACAGAGAGCACCCTACGAGCAGTACTTC. Translation: CASSSQRAPYEQYF.

The chain couples TRBV27 to TRBJ1-1; D might be TRBD1 (6 bases). The length of the CDR3 is 14 residues. Germline values: CDR1 MNHEY, CDR2 SMNVEV (reference sequence). Trimming stripped 3 bases from V and 7 bases from J, with 15 bases between. CDR3 coding DNA: TGTGCCAGCAGTTTCGACAGACAGGATCATGAAGCTTTCTTT. Its translation: CASSFDRQDHEAFF.

The gene calls are TRBV6-5 and TRBJ2-5; 7 bases agree with TRBD1. Germline loops: CDR1 MNHEY, CDR2 SVGAGI. The CDR3 has 15 residues. J lost 1 base, V lost 5 bases, and 7 bases had no gene match. For the CDR3, the DNA is TGTGCCAGCAGTCCCCTCGGGACAGCCCAAGAGACCCAGTACTTC. It translates to CASSPLGTAQETQYF.

This sequence joins TRBV10-3 and TRBJ1-1; 8 nucleotides agree with TRBD1. Germline V gene sequence: CDR1 ENHRY, CDR2 SYGVKD. The CDR3 is 13 residues long. The V gene end was trimmed by 10 bases and the J gene end by 0 bases; junction bases not matched to a gene: 4. In DNA, the CDR3 is TGTGCCACAAGACAGGGGATGAACACTGAAGCTTTCTTT. Translating gives CATRQGMNTEAFF.

The gene calls are TRBV10-1 and TRBJ1-4, with D possibly matching TRBD1 (6 bases). The V gene's germline CDR1 is WNHNN and CDR2 SYGVQD (reference sequence). V was trimmed by 3 bases and J by 7 bases, leaving 15 bases between them. The CDR3 covers 15 residues. Written as DNA, the CDR3 is TGCGCCAGCAGTGACCGGGACACCTACCCTGAAAAACTGTTTTTT. Translating it yields CASSDRDTYPEKLFF.

The gene calls are TRBV15 and TRBJ2-1; TRBD1 aligns across 10 bases. The CDR3 covers 17 residues. Germline values: CDR1 LNHNV, CDR2 YYDKDF (reference sequence). V shed 0 bases and J 9 bases; nucleotides not matched to a gene: 11. For the CDR3, the DNA is TGTGCCACCAGCAGAGATGAGGGAGGGACAGGGGATGCTGAGCAGTTCTTC. It encodes CATSRDEGGTGDAEQFF.

This clone was counted a single time. The chain carries TRBV19 and TRBJ2-2, with 7 bases identical to TRBD1. The CDR3 runs 17 residues. With 4 bases clipped from V and 3 bases from J, the junction kept 11 bases outside the gene matches. From germline, CDR1 is LNHDA and CDR2 SQIVND (reference sequence). CDR3 residues: CASSNPPTGPHTGELFF. DNA for the CDR3: TGTGCCAGTAGTAACCCCCCGACAGGGCCCCACACCGGGGAGCTGTTTTTT.

V usage is TRBV7-3 and J usage is TRBJ1-1; 8 nucleotides align to TRBD1. The V gene end was trimmed by 4 bases and the J gene end by 6 bases; junction bases not matched to a gene: 10. From germline, CDR1 is SGHTA and CDR2 FQGTGA. This CDR3 spans 15 amino acids. The CDR3 DNA is TGTGCCAGCAGCTCCTTTGCAGGACAGGGATCTGAAGCTTTCTTT. It yields the protein CASSSFAGQGSEAFF.

The V gene is TRBV9, the J gene TRBJ2-5; D may be TRBD2 (7 bases). This CDR3 has 14 amino acids. V lost 4 bases to trimming and J lost 5 bases, with 15 bases between them. CDR1 SGDLS and CDR2 YYNGEE come from the germline V gene. CDR3 sequence: CASSRGGAVETQYF. The CDR3 coding sequence is TGTGCCAGCAGCAGGGGGGGTGCAGTCGAGACCCAGTACTTC.

The CDR3 loop is CSVATDGNTIYF. The DNA for the CDR3 is TGCAGCGTTGCTACAGATGGAAACACCATATATTTT. This rearrangement joins TRBV29-1 to TRBJ1-3; D is unresolved. The V end lost 4 bases, the J end lost 3 bases, and 7 bases lay between the germline ends. The CDR3 is 12 amino acids. CDR1 is SQVTM, CDR2 ANQGSEA, per germline.

The V call is TRBV5-6, the J call TRBJ1-2, with D perhaps TRBD1 (6 bases). The germline V gene has CDR1 SGHDT and CDR2 YYEEEE. The length of the CDR3 is 13 residues. V was cut by 5 bases and J by 8 bases, with 16 bases left in between. CDR3 nucleotides: TGTGCCAGCAGTCCAGGGGTGGCTTCGGGCTACACCTTC. Translation gives CASSPGVASGYTF.

The chain employs TRBV19 and TRBJ2-2; a possible D gene is TRBD2 (5 bases). V dropped 3 bases and J dropped 0 bases, with 17 bases sitting between them. This CDR3 spans 18 amino acids. Looked up from germline, CDR1 is LNHDA and CDR2 is SQIVND (reference sequence). The CDR3 DNA sequence: TGTGCCAGTAGTATGAGAGGGCAGGTTCTCGCGAACACCGGGGAGCTGTTTTTT. Amino acids: CASSMRGQVLANTGELFF.

The V call is TRBV28, the J call TRBJ1-6; maybe TRBD1 (5 bases). The CDR3 consists of 14 residues. Per the germline V gene, CDR1 is MDHEN and CDR2 is SYDVKM. Trimming removed 3 bases from V and 7 bases from J, with 10 bases in between. CDR3 residues: CASSLGQTNSPLHF. The CDR3 nucleotides are TGTGCCAGCAGTTTGGGGCAGACCAATTCACCCCTCCACTTT.

The chain links TRBV19 to TRBJ2-7, with 9 positions matching TRBD1. The CDR3 is 12 amino acids. Germline CDR1 and CDR2: LNHDA and SQIVND (reference sequence). V lost 10 bases and J lost 3; bases outside the gene matches: 4. The CDR3 loop is CANKTGGYEQYF. The CDR3 nucleotides are TGTGCCAATAAGACAGGGGGCTACGAGCAGTACTTC.

The chain carries TRBV6-1 and TRBJ1-5; D possibly corresponds to TRBD1 (5 bases). CDR3 length: 16 amino acids. Germline values: CDR1 MNHNS, CDR2 SASEGT. The ends were cut back, 3 bases at V and 3 bases at J, with 15 bases in the middle. CDR3 sequence (DNA): TGTGCCAGCAGTGACCCTGGGAGGGGAATCAATCAGCCCCAGCATTTT. Translated, it gives CASSDPGRGINQPQHF.

The rearrangement links TRBV27 to TRBJ2-2, with D possibly TRBD1 on 6 matching bases. CDR1 is MNHEY, CDR2 SMNVEV, per germline (reference sequence). Trimming stripped 6 bases from V and 0 bases from J, with 23 bases between. The CDR3 length is 19 residues. CDR3 sequence reads: CASSYRGPTGLPNTGELFF. As DNA, the CDR3 is TGTGCCAGCAGCTATAGAGGACCGACAGGACTCCCGAACACCGGGGAGCTGTTTTTT.

V and J are TRBV24-1 and TRBJ1-1; the D gene is possibly TRBD1 (5 bases). Germline V gene lookup returns CDR1 KGHDR and CDR2 SFDVKD. The length of the CDR3 is 13 residues. V dropped 3 bases and J dropped 2 bases, with 6 bases sitting between them. The CDR3 here is CATSDRGNTEAFF. The CDR3 DNA reads TGTGCCACCAGTGATAGGGGTAACACTGAAGCTTTCTTT.

The gene calls are TRBV29-1 and TRBJ2-2; tentative D call: TRBD1 (5 bases). Trimming shortened V by 3 bases and J by 1 base, and 9 bases separated the two germline ends. Per germline, CDR1 SQVTM and CDR2 ANQGSEA. The CDR3 spans 14 residues. CDR3 nucleotides: TGCAGCGTTGATACAGGTGTGAACACCGGGGAGCTGTTTTTT. Protein: CSVDTGVNTGELFF.

The chain has TRBV2 and TRBJ1-5; D is possibly TRBD1 (5 bases). V shed 5 bases and J shed 4 bases, with 12 bases lying between them. From germline, CDR1 is SNHLY and CDR2 FYNNEI. The CDR3 covers 14 residues. Here the CDR3 reads CASSSGRGNQPQHF. The CDR3 DNA reads TGTGCCAGCAGTTCGGGACGGGGAAATCAGCCCCAGCATTTT.